The 11 T cell receptor beta chains below were found in one sample sequenced in a study of regulatory T cells in long-lasting Graves disease. Arm-PCR of CDR3 regions with iRepertoire HTBI primers generated TCR beta libraries. TCRdb reprocessed the multiplex PCR reads via MiXCR and lists one record per CDR3 protein. The sample gives under 800,000 distinct CDR3 sequences, under 20% of which show up once; about 18% is in the top ten. The time point: newly diagnosed GD, antithyroid drugs for less than 3 months. Scientists built the TCR library using RNA that was extracted from PBMCs. This same sample was also part of a study on T cells in Graves' hyperthyroidism and ophthalmopathy.

The sequences come from peripheral blood mononuclear cells (PBMCs), collected at new diagnosis, from a patient treated with antithyroid drugs. These receptors were obtained from a woman aged 25 to 39 with Graves disease.

This clonotype was recorded at least ten times. The rearrangement uses TRBV19 and TRBJ1-1; the D gene is possibly TRBD1 (5 bases). The germline gives CDR1 LNHDA, CDR2 SQIVND (reference sequence). V was clipped by 6 bases and J by 4 bases, with 15 bases between them. The CDR3 extends over 14 amino acids. This CDR3 reads CASSIKGSGTEAFF. In DNA, the CDR3 is TGTGCCAGTAGCATTAAGGGGTCTGGCACTGAAGCTTTCTTT. Filled out from reference TRBV19 and TRBJ1-1, the complete variable domain reads DGGITQSPKYLFRKEGQNVTLSCEQNLNHDAMYWYRQDPGQGLRLIYYSQIVNDFQKGDIAEGYSVSREKKESFPLTVTSAQKNPTAFYLCASSIKGSGTEAFFGQGTRLTVV.

There are many counts of this clonotype. The rearrangement uses TRBV6-1 and TRBJ1-4; TRBD1 might be the D (5 bases). Between the trimmed V and J ends, which lost 6 bases and 0 bases, there was a span of 11 bases. This CDR3 is built from 15 residues. Per germline, CDR1 MNHNS and CDR2 SASEGT. CDR3: CASRRDHATNEKLFF. DNA of the CDR3: TGTGCCAGCAGACGGGACCATGCAACTAATGAAAAACTGTTTTTT.

This clonotype came up many times. One junction end does not reproduce the germline sequence, and a read error may be involved. The V gene is TRBV28, the J gene TRBJ2-7, with 7 positions matching TRBD1. This CDR3 is built from 13 residues. CDR1 and CDR2 from the germline V gene are MDHEN and SYDVKM. As DNA, the CDR3 is TGCGCCAGCAAGGGGGCCCTCACCTACGAGCAGTACTTC. This gives the protein CASKGALTYEQYF.

This clonotype was counted many times. J is TRBJ2-5 and V is TRBV7-6, with D possibly being TRBD2 (5 bases). V lost 1 base and J 2 bases, leaving 11 bases between the germline ends. This CDR3 spans 15 amino acids. The germline CDR1 and CDR2 sequences are SGHVS and FNYEAQ. The CDR3 sequence is CASSLGVSGQETQYF. As DNA, the CDR3 is TGTGCCAGCAGCTTAGGGGTCAGCGGACAAGAGACCCAGTACTTC.

A remark on this clonotype: A junction boundary mismatches the germline segment, possibly from a read error. The J gene is TRBJ1-3, the V gene TRBV7-6; perhaps TRBD1 as D (5 bases). Germline-derived CDR1 and CDR2 are SGHVS and FNYEAQ. This CDR3 comprises 16 residues. DNA for the CDR3: TGTGTCAGCAGCTTAGCTGGATGGGGCTTAGGAAACACCATATATTTT. Translation gives CVSSLAGWGLGNTIYF.

The chain joins TRBV3-1 to TRBJ1-1; 12 nucleotides align to TRBD1. Looked up from germline, CDR1 is LGHDT and CDR2 is YNNKEL (reference sequence). Germline trimming cut 10 bases from V and 5 bases from J; bases unmatched to any gene: 8. This CDR3 has 14 residues. CDR3 residues: CATGGTGGRTEAFF. CDR3 sequence (DNA): TGTGCCACCGGGGGGACAGGGGGCAGGACTGAAGCTTTCTTT.

This clonotype was counted many times. V gene TRBV6-1 combines with J gene TRBJ1-5, with a possible D match to TRBD1 (5 bases). The V gene's germline CDR1 is MNHNS and CDR2 SASEGT. This CDR3 comprises 15 residues. V dropped 4 bases and J dropped 2 bases, with 12 bases sitting between them. The CDR3: CASSAAGAGNQPQHF. The CDR3 DNA reads TGTGCCAGCAGTGCGGCCGGGGCCGGCAATCAGCCCCAGCATTTT.

The chain employs TRBV30 and TRBJ2-7, with 9 positions matching TRBD2. The germline V gene has CDR1 GTSNPN and CDR2 SVGIG (reference sequence). The CDR3 contains 17 residues. With 0 bases clipped from V and 2 bases from J, the junction kept 11 bases outside the gene matches. The CDR3 nucleotides are TGTGCCTGGAGTGTCTGGGCGGGAGGGAAAGATACCTACGAGCAGTACTTC. As protein: CAWSVWAGGKDTYEQYF.

This clonotype was seen at least ten times. V gene TRBV11-1 combines with J gene TRBJ2-3; 14 nucleotides match TRBD2. This CDR3 is 19 amino acids long. The trim removed 5 bases at V and 1 base at J, leaving 11 bases unmatched. The germline V gene has CDR1 SGHAT and CDR2 FQDESV (reference sequence). CDR3 protein: CASSGSRTSGGLGTDTQYF. CDR3 coding DNA: TGTGCCAGCAGCGGTAGTCGGACTAGCGGGGGGCTTGGCACAGATACGCAGTATTTT.

Ten or more counts support this clonotype. This sequence joins TRBV6-9 and TRBJ1-2; no firm D call. This CDR3 has 16 amino acids. Germline values: CDR1 MNHGY, CDR2 SVAAGI. The germline V and J ends were trimmed by 3 bases and 4 bases, with 18 bases remaining between them. CDR3 amino acids: CASSYSSRRSFYGYTF. Written as DNA, the CDR3 is TGTGCCAGCAGTTACTCTTCCAGGCGAAGTTTCTATGGCTACACCTTC.

A single count supports this clonotype. This may be a read error: a much more frequent sequence differs by one nucleotide. The rearrangement uses TRBV2 and TRBJ1-5; D is undetermined. This CDR3 is 17 amino acids long. Trimming left V 0 bases short and J 1 base short, with 13 bases between. The germline V gene has CDR1 SNHLY and CDR2 FYNNEI. CDR3 bases: TGTGCCAGCAGTGAAGCTGTGTGGAAAGGCAGCAATCAGCCCCAGCATTTT. Its protein product is CASSEAVWKGSNQPQHF.